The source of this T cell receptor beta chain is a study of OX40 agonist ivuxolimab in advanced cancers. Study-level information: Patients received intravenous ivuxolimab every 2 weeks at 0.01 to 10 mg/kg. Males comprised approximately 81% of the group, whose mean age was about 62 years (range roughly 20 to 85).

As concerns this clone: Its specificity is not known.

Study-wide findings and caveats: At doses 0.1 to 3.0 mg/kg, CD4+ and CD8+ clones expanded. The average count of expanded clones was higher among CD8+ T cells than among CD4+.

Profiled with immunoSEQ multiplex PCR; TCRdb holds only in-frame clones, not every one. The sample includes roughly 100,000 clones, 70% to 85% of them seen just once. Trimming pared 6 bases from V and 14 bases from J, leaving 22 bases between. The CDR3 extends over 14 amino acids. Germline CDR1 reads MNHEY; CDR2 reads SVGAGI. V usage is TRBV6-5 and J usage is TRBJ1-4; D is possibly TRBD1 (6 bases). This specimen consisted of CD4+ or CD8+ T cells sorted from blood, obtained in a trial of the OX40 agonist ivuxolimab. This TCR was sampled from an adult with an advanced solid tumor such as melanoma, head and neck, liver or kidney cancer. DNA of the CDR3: TGTGCCAGCAGAGCCGAGGAGCAAGGGGGGAAGCTGTTTTTT. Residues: CASRAEEQGGKLFF.